The 8 T cell receptor beta chains presented below share a single source sample, sequenced in a study of cytomegalovirus exposure and HLA in healthy donors. In the PCR, 60 Vbeta and 13 Jbeta primers were used. This table comes from immunoSEQ multiplex PCR, and its TCRdb copy is limited to in-frame clones, with some not included. The table has 150,000 to 200,000 clones, about nine tenths seen once. Sample: PBMCs. These receptors were taken from a boy aged 2 to 10 in good health and CMV-seronegative.

The genes are TRBV5-1 and TRBJ2-1; maybe TRBD2 (6 bases). The germline V gene has CDR1 SGHRS and CDR2 YFSETQ. V shed 0 bases and J shed 7 bases, with 17 bases lying between them. The CDR3 length is 16 residues. The CDR3 protein is CASSLGASGVGNEQFF. The CDR3 DNA is TGCGCCAGCAGCTTGGGGGCTTCGGGAGTTGGTAATGAGCAGTTCTTC.

This clone was observed once. The chain employs TRBV5-1 and TRBJ1-4; 11 nucleotides match TRBD1. The germline V gene encodes CDR1 SGHRS and CDR2 YFSETQ. Trimming removed 0 bases from V and 5 bases from J; junction bases left unmatched: 0. There are 15 residues in the CDR3. The CDR3 protein is CASSLGTGGNEKLFF. As DNA, the CDR3 is TGCGCCAGCAGCTTGGGGACAGGGGGCAATGAAAAACTGTTTTTT.

This clone has a single count. Additional DNA sequences in this sample encode the identical CDR3. The rearrangement links TRBV19 to TRBJ1-5, with D tentatively TRBD1 (5 bases). Trimming left V 3 bases short and J 0 bases short, with 9 bases between. CDR1 and CDR2 from the germline V gene are LNHDA and SQIVND (reference sequence). The CDR3 totals 15 residues. The CDR3 DNA reads TGTGCCAGTAGTATGGCAGGGTATAGCAATCAGCCCCAGCATTTT. Its protein product is CASSMAGYSNQPQHF.

The gene calls are TRBV7-2 and TRBJ1-2; 9 positions match TRBD1. With 5 bases clipped from V and 4 bases from J, the junction kept 11 bases outside the gene matches. This CDR3 region has 16 residues. Germline values: CDR1 SGHTA, CDR2 FQGNSA. CDR3 nucleotide sequence: TGTGCCAGCAGCCGGGGAGACAGGGGGGCATTCTATGGCTACACCTTC. It codes for CASSRGDRGAFYGYTF.

The gene calls are TRBV19 and TRBJ1-5; D gene ambiguous. The V end was cut by 3 bases, the J end by 3 bases, with 9 bases between. The CDR3 has 14 residues. CDR1 is LNHDA, CDR2 SQIVND, per germline (reference sequence). CDR3 nucleotides: TGTGCCAGTAGTATGGCGGCTATCAATCAGCCCCAGCATTTT. Protein product: CASSMAAINQPQHF.

As for this clone: An end of the junction does not agree with germline; a read error may underlie this. The V gene is TRBV7-9, the J gene TRBJ2-7; a weak D match, TRBD1 (6 bases). Germline V lookup: CDR1 SEHNR, CDR2 FQNEAQ (reference sequence). This CDR3 region has 15 residues. The CDR3 nucleotides are TGTTCCAGCAGCCAGCACCGGGACACCTCCTACGAGCAGTACTTC. This codes for CSSSQHRDTSYEQYF.

The V call is TRBV28, the J call TRBJ2-3; maybe TRBD2 (5 bases). This CDR3 has 15 amino acids. V was trimmed by 4 bases and J by 0 bases, leaving 11 bases between them. CDR1 MDHEN and CDR2 SYDVKM come from the germline V gene. CDR3 sequence (DNA): TGTGCCAGCAGTTCCCCTGGGGAGAGCACAGATACGCAGTATTTT. This gives the protein CASSSPGESTDTQYF.

The genes are TRBV2 and TRBJ1-1; 7 bases agree with TRBD1. The CDR3 has 14 residues. With 2 bases clipped from V and 9 bases from J, the junction kept 9 bases outside the gene matches. Germline CDR1 and CDR2: SNHLY and FYNNEI. The CDR3 sequence: CASSETTGQAKAFF. The CDR3 DNA is TGTGCCAGCAGTGAAACCACTGGACAGGCGAAAGCTTTCTTT.